The clone carrying this TCR beta chain appeared a few times. Its antigen is currently unknown. This CDR3 has 15 residues. CDR1 is SGHRS and CDR2 is YFSETQ in the germline V gene. Trimming left V 0 bases short and J 2 bases short, with 11 bases between. The entry originates in a study of T cell responses to AZD1222 COVID-19 vaccine. Study-wide points: Just six AZD1222 recipients were seropositive at baseline. Among the donors, most were white British and more were female, and clonal diversity was possibly underestimated.

Using immunoSEQ multiplex PCR, the repertoire was profiled, and TCRdb retains in-frame clones only, with some absent. The sample lists approximately 110,000 clones, about 88% seen once, with 44% in the top ten. This receptor was identified in an adult who received the AZD1222 COVID-19 vaccine. The V gene is TRBV5-1, the J gene TRBJ2-5; D not certain. The specimen comprised peripheral blood, sampled 28 days after the second AZD1222 dose. The CDR3 coding sequence is TGCGCCAGCAGCTTGGGTGGATCCCCACAAGAGACCCAGTACTTC. This codes for CASSLGGSPQETQYF. The full variable domain, in which reference TRBV5-1 and TRBJ2-5 provide the parts outside the CDR3, is KAGVTQTPRYLIKTRGQQVTLSCSPISGHRSVSWYQQTPGQGLQFLFEYFSETQRNKGNFPGRFSGRQFSNSRSEMNVSTLELGDSALYLCASSLGGSPQETQYFGPGTRLLVL.